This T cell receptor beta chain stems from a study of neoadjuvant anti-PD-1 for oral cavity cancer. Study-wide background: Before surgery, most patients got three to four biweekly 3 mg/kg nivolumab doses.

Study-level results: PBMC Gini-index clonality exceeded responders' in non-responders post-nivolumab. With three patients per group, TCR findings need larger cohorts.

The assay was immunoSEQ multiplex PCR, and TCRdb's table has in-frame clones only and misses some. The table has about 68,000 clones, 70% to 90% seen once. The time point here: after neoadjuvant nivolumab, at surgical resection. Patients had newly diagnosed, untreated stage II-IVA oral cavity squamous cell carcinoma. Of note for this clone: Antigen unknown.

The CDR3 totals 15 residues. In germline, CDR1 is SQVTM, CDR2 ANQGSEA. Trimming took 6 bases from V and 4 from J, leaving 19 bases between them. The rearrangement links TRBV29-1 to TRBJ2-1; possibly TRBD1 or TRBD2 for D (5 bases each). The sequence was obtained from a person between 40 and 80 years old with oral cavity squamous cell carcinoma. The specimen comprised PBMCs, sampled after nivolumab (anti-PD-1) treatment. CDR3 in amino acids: CSVPRSGQPYNEQFF. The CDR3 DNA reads TGCAGCGTACCCAGGTCGGGGCAACCTTACAATGAGCAGTTCTTC.